Following are 24 T cell receptor beta chains from one sample sequenced in a study of blood T cell repertoires in COVID-19. Sequenced by immunoSEQ multiplex PCR; TCRdb stores in-frame clones only, minus some. The table has about 46,000 clones, approximately 85% seen once; the top ten hold approximately 14%. The source material was peripheral blood. These receptors were collected from a human donor in a cohort sampled during active COVID-19. The donor label of this sample is uncertain.

The chain combines TRBV9 with TRBJ2-7; D perhaps matches TRBD1 (5 bases). The CDR3 contains 14 residues. Germline V gene data show CDR1 as SGDLS and CDR2 as YYNGEE. Trimming took 4 bases from V and 2 from J, leaving 13 bases between them. The CDR3 protein is CASSPLTVPYEQYF. The CDR3 nucleotides read TGTGCCAGCAGCCCCCTGACAGTACCCTACGAGCAGTACTTC.

This clone turned up a few times. V gene TRBV11-2 combines with J gene TRBJ1-2, with D hard to call. Trimming cost V 3 bases and J 8 bases, with 22 bases left between them. The CDR3 is 16 residues long. Germline V gives CDR1 SGHAT, CDR2 FQNNGV. CDR3 in amino acids: CASSLSRWGARRGYTF. The CDR3 DNA reads TGTGCCAGCAGCTTGTCTCGTTGGGGAGCTAGAAGGGGCTACACCTTC.

The CDR3 coding sequence is TGTGCCAGCAGCTCAGAAAGTAGACAGGGGGGCTATGGCTACACCTTC. This sequence encodes CASSSESRQGGYGYTF. J is TRBJ1-2 and V is TRBV3-1 (or the pseudogene TRBV3-2); 9 nucleotides match TRBD1. CDR3 length: 16 amino acids. Germline CDR1 is LGHDT and CDR2 is YNNKEL (reference sequence). The ends lost 5 bases at V and 4 bases at J; junction bases unmatched: 11.

The genes are TRBV28 and TRBJ2-7, with unresolved D. From germline, CDR1 is MDHEN and CDR2 SYDVKM. This CDR3 is built from 14 residues. V lost 1 base and J lost 4, with 11 bases in between. The CDR3 bases are TGTGCCAGCAGTTTATATAACTCACCGTACGAGCAGTACTTC. Amino acid sequence: CASSLYNSPYEQYF. Combining the CDR3 with reference TRBV28 and TRBJ2-7 gives the whole variable domain DVKVTQSSRYLVKRTGEKVFLECVQDMDHENMFWYRQDPGLGLRLIYFSYDVKMKEKGDIPEGYSVSREKKERFSLILESASTNQTSMYLCASSLYNSPYEQYFGPGTRLTVT.

The chain combines TRBV6-5 with TRBJ2-1; 13 nucleotides match TRBD2. Losses at the gene ends were 5 bases for V and 8 bases for J; bases not matched to a gene: 6. CDR1 and CDR2 (germline): MNHEY, SVGAGI. The CDR3 loop spans 15 amino acids. The CDR3, as DNA: TGTGCCAGCAGTCTGACTAGCGGGGGGTGGGATGAGCAGTTCTTC. Translated: CASSLTSGGWDEQFF.

The CDR3 protein is CASLRGETQYF. The CDR3 DNA reads as TGTGCCAGCTTGCGAGGCGAGACCCAGTACTTC. The rearrangement uses TRBV6-5 and TRBJ2-5; D gene unclear. This CDR3 is built from 11 residues. With 8 bases removed from V and 5 bases from J, the gap between germline ends came to 9 bases. The germline gives CDR1 MNHEY, CDR2 SVGAGI.

This clone has just a few counts. The chain has TRBV18 and TRBJ1-2; 9 bases match TRBD1. This CDR3 contains 14 residues. Trimming at V came to 6 bases and at J to 1 base, leaving 3 bases not matched to a gene. Germline CDR1 and CDR2: KGHSH and LQKENI. DNA of the CDR3: TGTGCCAGCTCTCTGGACAGGGGTAACTATGGCTACACCTTC. Protein sequence: CASSLDRGNYGYTF.

The chain recombines TRBV7-2 with TRBJ1-4, with unresolved D. CDR3 size: 15 residues. Trimming cost V 5 bases and J 3 bases, with 13 bases left between them. The germline gives CDR1 SGHTA, CDR2 FQGNSA. CDR3 protein: CASSTMYPANEKLFF. The CDR3 bases are TGTGCCAGCAGCACGATGTACCCGGCTAATGAAAAACTGTTTTTT.

V gene TRBV19 combines with J gene TRBJ2-1; a possible D gene is TRBD1 (5 bases). V was pared by 2 bases and J by 1 base, with 6 bases between. The CDR3 spans 14 residues. CDR1 LNHDA and CDR2 SQIVND come from the germline V gene (reference sequence). CDR3 bases: TGTGCCAGTAGTATAAGGGGATCCTACAATGAGCAGTTCTTC. As protein: CASSIRGSYNEQFF. Full variable domain (outside the CDR3, taken from reference TRBV19 and TRBJ2-1): DGGITQSPKYLFRKEGQNVTLSCEQNLNHDAMYWYRQDPGQGLRLIYYSQIVNDFQKGDIAEGYSVSREKKESFPLTVTSAQKNPTAFYLCASSIRGSYNEQFFGPGTRLTVL.

J is TRBJ2-3 and V is TRBV5-4; 9 positions agree with TRBD2. The junction had 7 bases not matched to a gene; V was cut back by 3 bases and J by 2 bases. CDR1 and CDR2 (germline): SGHNT, YYREEE (reference sequence). The CDR3 has 16 residues. CDR3 region: CASSSRGGASTDTQYF. The CDR3, as DNA: TGTGCCAGCAGCTCGCGGGGGGGCGCATCCACAGATACGCAGTATTTT.

The chain is built from TRBV7-2 and TRBJ2-5; TRBD2 agrees at 9 bases. This CDR3 has 16 residues. Per the germline V gene, CDR1 is SGHTA and CDR2 is FQGNSA. Trimming at V came to 1 base and at J to 7 bases, leaving 10 bases not matched to a gene. CDR3 sequence reads: CASSLGGSGGPLTQYF. The CDR3 nucleotides read TGTGCCAGCAGCTTAGGGGGGAGCGGGGGGCCGCTGACCCAGTACTTC. The full variable domain, with the rest looked up from reference TRBV7-2 and TRBJ2-5, is GAGVSQSPSNKVTEKGKDVELRCDPISGHTALYWYRQSLGQGLEFLIYFQGNSAPDKSGLPSDRFSAERTGGSVSTLTIQRTQQEDSAVYLCASSLGGSGGPLTQYFGPGTRLLVL.

This clone occurred a few times. The rearrangement uses TRBV7-8 and TRBJ2-7; D is unresolved. V lost 3 bases, J lost 2 bases, and 14 bases lay in between. Germline assignment: CDR1 SGHVS and CDR2 FQNEAQ. The CDR3 extends over 15 amino acids. The CDR3 here is CASSLETSFTYEQYF. The CDR3 DNA follows: TGTGCCAGCAGCTTGGAGACTTCATTTACCTACGAGCAGTACTTC.

This clone appeared a single time. The genes are TRBV10-2 and TRBJ1-4, with 8 positions matching TRBD1. The germline V gene encodes CDR1 WSHSY and CDR2 SAAADI. V lost 6 bases and J lost 8; bases outside the gene matches: 5. The CDR3 runs 13 residues. Here the CDR3 reads CASRLDRGEKLFF. As DNA, the CDR3 is TGCGCCAGCAGATTAGACAGGGGCGAAAAACTGTTTTTT.

The V and J genes are TRBV11-3 and TRBJ2-5, with 7 bases that match TRBD1. Trimming took 4 bases from V and 4 from J; bases not matched to a gene: 6. The CDR3 runs to 14 residues. Per germline, CDR1 SGHNT and CDR2 YENEEA. CDR3 sequence reads: CASSSGQDAETQYF. DNA for the CDR3: TGTGCCAGCAGCTCCGGACAGGATGCAGAGACCCAGTACTTC.

The J gene is TRBJ1-2, the V gene TRBV20-1; 8 bases are a match to TRBD1. Losses at the gene ends were 3 bases for V and 8 bases for J; bases not matched to a gene: 5. Germline assignment: CDR1 DFQATT and CDR2 SNEGSKA (reference sequence). This CDR3 is 12 amino acids long. CDR3 in amino acids: CSASGTGWGYTF. In DNA, the CDR3 is TGCAGTGCTAGTGGGACAGGATGGGGCTACACCTTC.

This clone has just one count. V and J are TRBV7-3 and TRBJ2-1; D is unresolved. Deletions cut 6 bases from V and 0 bases from J, with 12 bases between. The CDR3 loop spans 15 amino acids. Germline CDR1 is SGHTA and CDR2 is FQGTGA. This chain's CDR3 is CASSPLPSSYNEQFF. In DNA, the CDR3 is TGTGCCAGCAGTCCTCTTCCGAGCTCCTACAATGAGCAGTTCTTC.

This clone is a singleton in its sample. The chain combines TRBV5-1 with TRBJ2-7; possibly TRBD1 for D (5 bases). Germline CDR1 reads SGHRS; CDR2 reads YFSETQ. Trimming removed 4 bases from V and 3 bases from J, with 8 bases in between. The CDR3 sequence is 12 residues long. The CDR3 region has the DNA TGCGCCAGCAGCACGGACATCTACGAGCAGTACTTC. This gives the protein CASSTDIYEQYF.

The V gene is TRBV24-1, the J gene TRBJ2-7, with 9 bases matching TRBD1. Germline V lookup: CDR1 KGHDR, CDR2 SFDVKD. After removal of 1 base from V and 3 bases from J, the junction contained 12 bases not matched to a gene. This CDR3 contains 18 residues. CDR3 bases: TGTGCCACCAGTGATTTTCGGGTCCAAACAGGGGGCGACTACGAGCAGTACTTC. It codes for CATSDFRVQTGGDYEQYF.

J is TRBJ2-5 and V is TRBV5-4; TRBD2 matches at 7 bases. The CDR3 extends over 13 amino acids. CDR1 SGHNT and CDR2 YYREEE come from the germline V gene (reference sequence). Trimming took 4 bases from V and 2 from J; bases not matched to a gene: 2. The CDR3 region is CASSRTSQETQYF. The CDR3 DNA is TGTGCCAGCAGCCGGACTAGTCAAGAGACCCAGTACTTC.

This chain joins TRBV5-1 and TRBJ2-7, with TRBD1 identical over 8 bases. V lost 2 bases and J lost 12; bases outside the gene matches: 7. The CDR3 extends over 12 amino acids. The germline V gene has CDR1 SGHRS and CDR2 YFSETQ. CDR3 protein: CASSFDGTGGYF. Written as DNA, the CDR3 is TGCGCCAGCAGCTTCGATGGAACAGGGGGGTACTTC.

CDR3 in DNA: TGTGCCAGCAGTGACCTTAAGGACAGGGATATCAATGAGCAGTTCTTC. Translation gives CASSDLKDRDINEQFF. The chain recombines TRBV9 with TRBJ2-1, with TRBD1 matching over 8 bases. With V trimmed by 5 bases and J by 6 bases, 13 bases remained unmatched. The CDR3 runs to 16 residues. The germline CDR1 and CDR2 sequences are SGDLS and YYNGEE.

The rearrangement uses TRBV5-6 and TRBJ1-1; D is perhaps TRBD1 (6 bases). This CDR3 has 16 amino acids. The germline V gene encodes CDR1 SGHDT and CDR2 YYEEEE. V was shortened by 1 base and J by 5 bases, with 18 bases between the two germline ends. CDR3 nucleotides: TGTGCCAGCAGCTTGCTGGGGGCCTCACGCTGGACTGAAGCTTTCTTT. This sequence encodes CASSLLGASRWTEAFF.

The J gene is TRBJ2-2, the V gene TRBV3-1 (or the pseudogene TRBV3-2); D remains ambiguous. The CDR3 runs 15 residues. V was trimmed by 1 base and J by 6 bases, leaving 12 bases between them. Germline V CDR1 and CDR2: LGHDT, YNNKEL (reference sequence). Here the CDR3 DNA reads TGTGCCAGCAGCCAAGTGGCAGGTATGGCCGGGGAGCTGTTTTTT. Translated, it gives CASSQVAGMAGELFF.

This clone occurred a few times. This chain uses TRBV7-3 with TRBJ1-4; D unclear. V was cut by 0 bases and J by 7 bases, with 9 bases left in between. This CDR3 is 14 amino acids long. Germline loops: CDR1 SGHTA, CDR2 FQGTGA. In DNA, the CDR3 is TGTGCCAGCAGCTTAACAGGGAGCGGTGAAAAACTGTTTTTT. Translating gives CASSLTGSGEKLFF.